Given below is one TCR beta chain in context. These data belong to a study of blood T cell repertoires in COVID-19. At the level of the study: Researchers got acute and convalescent COVID-19 samples from the United States, Italy and Spain.

Germline CDR1 is LGHNA and CDR2 is YSLEER. The CDR3 runs 17 residues. V was clipped by 4 bases and J by 1 base; unmatched bases: 3. Produced via immunoSEQ multiplex PCR; TCRdb's table is partial and in-frame only. This sample has about 220,000 clones, with around four fifths found just once. The sequence was obtained from a woman between 55 and 75 years old who had recovered from COVID-19. Material: peripheral blood. V is TRBV4-3 and J is TRBJ2-1; TRBD2 agrees at 14 bases. CDR3 sequence: CASSPGLAGGSYNEQFF. The CDR3 DNA reads TGCGCCAGCAGCCCTGGACTAGCGGGGGGATCCTACAATGAGCAGTTCTTC.